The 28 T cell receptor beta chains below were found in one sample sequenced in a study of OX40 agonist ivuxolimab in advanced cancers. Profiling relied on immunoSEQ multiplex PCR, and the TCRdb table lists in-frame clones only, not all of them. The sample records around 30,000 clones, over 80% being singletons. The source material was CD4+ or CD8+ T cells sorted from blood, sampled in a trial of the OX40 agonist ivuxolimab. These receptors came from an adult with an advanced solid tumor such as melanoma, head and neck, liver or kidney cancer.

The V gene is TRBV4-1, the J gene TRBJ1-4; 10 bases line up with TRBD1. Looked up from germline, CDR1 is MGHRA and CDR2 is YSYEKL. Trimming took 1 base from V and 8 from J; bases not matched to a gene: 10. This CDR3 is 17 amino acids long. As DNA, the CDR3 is TGCGCCAGCAGCCAAGTTCAAGGTGGGACAGGGGTCGAAAAACTGTTTTTT. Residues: CASSQVQGGTGVEKLFF.

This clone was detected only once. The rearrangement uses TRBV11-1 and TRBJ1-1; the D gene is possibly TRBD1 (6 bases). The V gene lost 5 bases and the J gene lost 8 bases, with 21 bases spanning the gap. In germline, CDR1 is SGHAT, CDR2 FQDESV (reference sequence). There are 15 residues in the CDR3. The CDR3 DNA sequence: TGTGCCAGCAGCCTAAGGGGGGGCGGGGGCGCCGAAGCTTTCTTT. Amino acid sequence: CASSLRGGGGAEAFF.

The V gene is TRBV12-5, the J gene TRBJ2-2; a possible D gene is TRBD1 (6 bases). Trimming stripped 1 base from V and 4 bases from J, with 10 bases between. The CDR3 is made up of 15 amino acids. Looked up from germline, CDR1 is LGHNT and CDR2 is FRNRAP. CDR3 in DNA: TGTGCTAGTGGTTTGGCCAGGGGAAGCACCGGGGAGCTGTTTTTT. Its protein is CASGLARGSTGELFF. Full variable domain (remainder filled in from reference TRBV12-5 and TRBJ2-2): DARVTQTPRHKVTEMGQEVTMRCQPILGHNTVFWYRQTMMQGLELLAYFRNRAPLDDSGMPKDRFSAEMPDATLATLKIQPSEPRDSAVYFCASGLARGSTGELFFGEGSRLTVL.

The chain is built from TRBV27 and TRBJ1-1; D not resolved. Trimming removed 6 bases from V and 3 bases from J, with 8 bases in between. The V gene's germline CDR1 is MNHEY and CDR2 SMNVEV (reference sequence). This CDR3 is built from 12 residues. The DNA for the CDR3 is TGTGCCAGCAGCTCGCTCTACACTGAAGCTTTCTTT. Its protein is CASSSLYTEAFF.

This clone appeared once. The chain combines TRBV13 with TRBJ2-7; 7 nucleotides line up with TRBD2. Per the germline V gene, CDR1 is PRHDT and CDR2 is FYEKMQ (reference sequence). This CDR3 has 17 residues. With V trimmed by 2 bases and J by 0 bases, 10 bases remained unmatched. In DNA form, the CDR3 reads TGTGCCAGCAGCTTAAGGTCTAGCGGACGGAGCTCCTACGAGCAGTACTTC. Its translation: CASSLRSSGRSSYEQYF.

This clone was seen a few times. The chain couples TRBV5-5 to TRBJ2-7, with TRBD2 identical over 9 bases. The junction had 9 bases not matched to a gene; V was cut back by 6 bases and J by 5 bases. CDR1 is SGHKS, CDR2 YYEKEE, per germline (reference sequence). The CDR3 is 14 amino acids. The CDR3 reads CASMPGTSYHEQYF. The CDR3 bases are TGTGCCAGCATGCCCGGGACTAGCTACCACGAGCAGTACTTC.

The CDR3 sequence is CASSPGLLAFF. In nucleotides, the CDR3 is TGTGCCAGCAGTCCGGGACTTCTGGCTTTCTTT. The chain uses TRBV6-6 and TRBJ1-1, with D possibly matching TRBD1 (5 bases). Trimming stripped 5 bases from V and 11 bases from J, with 12 bases between. Germline CDR1 MNHNY, CDR2 SVGAGI (reference sequence). This CDR3 is built from 11 residues.

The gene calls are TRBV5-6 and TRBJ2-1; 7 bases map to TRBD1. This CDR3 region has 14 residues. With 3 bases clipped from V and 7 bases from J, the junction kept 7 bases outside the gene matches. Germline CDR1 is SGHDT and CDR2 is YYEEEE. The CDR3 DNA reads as TGTGCCAGCAGCTCGACAGGGTCTTGGAATGAGCAGTTCTTC. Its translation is CASSSTGSWNEQFF.

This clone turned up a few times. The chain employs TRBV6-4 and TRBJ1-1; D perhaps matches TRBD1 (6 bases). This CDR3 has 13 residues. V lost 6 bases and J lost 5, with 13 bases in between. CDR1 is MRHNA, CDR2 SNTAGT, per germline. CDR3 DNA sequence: TGTGCCAGCAGCGGGACATCGGAGACTGAAGCTTTCTTT. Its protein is CASSGTSETEAFF.

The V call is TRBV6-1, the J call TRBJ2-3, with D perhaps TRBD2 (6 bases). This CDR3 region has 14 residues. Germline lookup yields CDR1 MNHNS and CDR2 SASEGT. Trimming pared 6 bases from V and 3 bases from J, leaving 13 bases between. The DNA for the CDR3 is TGTGCCAGCAGCATCGGGGGTGAAACAGATACGCAGTATTTT. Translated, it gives CASSIGGETDTQYF.

The CDR3 region is CASSWSDQETQYF. The DNA of the CDR3 is TGTGCCAGCAGTTGGTCTGATCAAGAGACCCAGTACTTC. The V and J genes are TRBV28 and TRBJ2-5; D call uncertain. The ends were cut back, 4 bases at V and 2 bases at J, with 8 bases in the middle. From germline, CDR1 is MDHEN and CDR2 SYDVKM. The CDR3 is made up of 13 amino acids. Looking up the rest from reference TRBV28 and TRBJ2-5 gives the full variable domain: DVKVTQSSRYLVKRTGEKVFLECVQDMDHENMFWYRQDPGLGLRLIYFSYDVKMKEKGDIPEGYSVSREKKERFSLILESASTNQTSMYLCASSWSDQETQYFGPGTRLLVL.

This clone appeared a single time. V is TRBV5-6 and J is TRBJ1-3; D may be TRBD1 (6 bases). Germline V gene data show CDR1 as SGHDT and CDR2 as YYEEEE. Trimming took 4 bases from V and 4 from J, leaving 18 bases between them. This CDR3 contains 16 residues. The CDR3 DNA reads TGTGCCAGCAGCGAGCAATGGGGGCCAGGGGGAAACACCATATATTTT. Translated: CASSEQWGPGGNTIYF.

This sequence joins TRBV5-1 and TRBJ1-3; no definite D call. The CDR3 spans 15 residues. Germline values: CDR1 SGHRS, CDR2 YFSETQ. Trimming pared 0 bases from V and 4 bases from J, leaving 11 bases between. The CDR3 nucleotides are TGCGCCAGCAGCTTGGCGGGTAGGGAGGGAAACACCATATATTTT. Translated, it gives CASSLAGREGNTIYF.

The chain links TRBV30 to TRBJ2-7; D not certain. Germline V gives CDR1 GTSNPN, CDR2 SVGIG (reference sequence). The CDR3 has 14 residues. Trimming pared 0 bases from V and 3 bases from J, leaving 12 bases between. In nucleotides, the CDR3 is TGTGCCTGGAGTGTACGCCACAACGGCTACGAGCAGTACTTC. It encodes CAWSVRHNGYEQYF. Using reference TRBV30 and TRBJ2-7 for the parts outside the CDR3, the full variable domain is SQTIHQWPATLVQPVGSPLSLECTVEGTSNPNLYWYRQAAGRGLQLLFYSVGIGQISSEVPQNLSASRPQDRQFILSSKKLLLSDSGFYLCAWSVRHNGYEQYFGPGTRLTVT.

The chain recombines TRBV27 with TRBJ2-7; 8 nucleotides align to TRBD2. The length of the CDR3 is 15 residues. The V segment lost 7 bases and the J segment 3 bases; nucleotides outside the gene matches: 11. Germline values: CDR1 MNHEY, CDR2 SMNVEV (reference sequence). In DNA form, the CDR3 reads TGTGCCAGCATCACAACCCAGCGGGGGTACTACGAGCAGTACTTC. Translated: CASITTQRGYYEQYF.

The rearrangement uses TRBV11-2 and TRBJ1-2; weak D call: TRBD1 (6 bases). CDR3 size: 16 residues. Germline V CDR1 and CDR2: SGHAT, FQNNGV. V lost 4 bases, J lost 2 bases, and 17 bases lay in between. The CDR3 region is CASSSWGDRPNYGYTF. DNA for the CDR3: TGTGCCAGCAGCTCCTGGGGTGACAGGCCGAACTATGGCTACACCTTC.

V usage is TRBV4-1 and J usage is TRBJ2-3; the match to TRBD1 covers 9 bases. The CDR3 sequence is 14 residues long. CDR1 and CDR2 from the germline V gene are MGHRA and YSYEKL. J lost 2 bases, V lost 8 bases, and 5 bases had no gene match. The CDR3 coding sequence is TGCGCCAGCCGGGACAGGGTTCCCACAGATACGCAGTATTTT. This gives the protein CASRDRVPTDTQYF.

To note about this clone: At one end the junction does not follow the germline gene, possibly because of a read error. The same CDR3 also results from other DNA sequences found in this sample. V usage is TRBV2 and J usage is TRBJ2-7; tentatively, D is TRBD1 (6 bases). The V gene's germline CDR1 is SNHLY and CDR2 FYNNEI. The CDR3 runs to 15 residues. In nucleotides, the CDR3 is TGCGCCAGCAGTGAAGGCAGGGGAGAGGATAGGGAGCAGTACTTC. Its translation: CASSEGRGEDREQYF.

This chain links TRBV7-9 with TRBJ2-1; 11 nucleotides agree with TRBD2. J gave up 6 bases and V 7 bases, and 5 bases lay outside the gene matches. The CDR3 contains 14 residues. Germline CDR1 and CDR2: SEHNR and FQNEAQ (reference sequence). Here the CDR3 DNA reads TGTGCCAGCACTACTAGCGGGAGAATCAATGAGCAGTTCTTC. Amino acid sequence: CASTTSGRINEQFF.

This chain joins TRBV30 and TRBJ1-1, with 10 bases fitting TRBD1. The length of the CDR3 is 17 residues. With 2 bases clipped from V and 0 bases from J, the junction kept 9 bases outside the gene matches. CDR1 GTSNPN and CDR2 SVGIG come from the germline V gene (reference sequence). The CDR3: CAWSKAGQGVLNTEAFF. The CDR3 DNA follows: TGTGCCTGGAGTAAAGCAGGACAGGGGGTATTGAACACTGAAGCTTTCTTT.

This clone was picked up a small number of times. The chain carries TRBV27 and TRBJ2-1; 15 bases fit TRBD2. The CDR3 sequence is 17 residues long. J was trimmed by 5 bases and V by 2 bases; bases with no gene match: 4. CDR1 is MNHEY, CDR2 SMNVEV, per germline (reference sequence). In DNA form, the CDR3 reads TGTGCCAGCAGTTTAGGGACTAGCGGGAGGTTCGACAATGAGCAGTTCTTC. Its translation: CASSLGTSGRFDNEQFF.

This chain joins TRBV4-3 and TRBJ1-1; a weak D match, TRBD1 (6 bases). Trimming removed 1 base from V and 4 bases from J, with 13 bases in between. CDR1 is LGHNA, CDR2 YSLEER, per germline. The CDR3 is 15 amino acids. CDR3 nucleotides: TGCGCCAGCAGCCAAGGGGGGGCAACACCCACTGAAGCTTTCTTT. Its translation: CASSQGGATPTEAFF.

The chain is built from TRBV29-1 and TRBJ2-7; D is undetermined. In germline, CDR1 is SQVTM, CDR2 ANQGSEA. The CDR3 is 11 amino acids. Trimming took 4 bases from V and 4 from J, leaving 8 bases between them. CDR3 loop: CSVVSFYEQYF. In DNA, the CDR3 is TGCAGCGTTGTTTCATTTTACGAGCAGTACTTC.

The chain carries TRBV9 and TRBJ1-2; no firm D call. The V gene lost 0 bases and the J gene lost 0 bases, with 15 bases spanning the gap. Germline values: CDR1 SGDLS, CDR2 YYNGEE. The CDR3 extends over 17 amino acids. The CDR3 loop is CASSVEPRFRANYGYTF. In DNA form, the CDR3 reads TGTGCCAGCAGCGTAGAGCCCCGGTTTAGGGCTAACTATGGCTACACCTTC.

The CDR3 DNA sequence: TGTGCCAGCAGTGCAGCCTCGGGGCTCCGTGAGCAGTTCTTC. The encoded protein is CASSAASGLREQFF. The chain joins TRBV27 to TRBJ2-1; D may correspond to TRBD1 or TRBD2 (5 bases each). Trimming pared 5 bases from V and 9 bases from J, leaving 17 bases between. CDR1 and CDR2 (germline): MNHEY, SMNVEV (reference sequence). This CDR3 spans 14 amino acids.

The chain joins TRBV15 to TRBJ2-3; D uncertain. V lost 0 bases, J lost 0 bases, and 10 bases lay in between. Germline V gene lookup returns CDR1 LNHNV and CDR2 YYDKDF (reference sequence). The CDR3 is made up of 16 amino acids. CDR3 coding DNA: TGTGCCACCAGCAGAGATAAAGCAGCTAGCACAGATACGCAGTATTTT. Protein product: CATSRDKAASTDTQYF.

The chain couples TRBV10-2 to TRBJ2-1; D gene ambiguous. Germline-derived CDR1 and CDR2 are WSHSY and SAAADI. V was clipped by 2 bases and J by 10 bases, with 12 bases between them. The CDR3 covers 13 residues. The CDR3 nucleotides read TGCGCCAGCAGTGAGCCCTTATGGCCGGAGCAGTTCTTC. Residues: CASSEPLWPEQFF.

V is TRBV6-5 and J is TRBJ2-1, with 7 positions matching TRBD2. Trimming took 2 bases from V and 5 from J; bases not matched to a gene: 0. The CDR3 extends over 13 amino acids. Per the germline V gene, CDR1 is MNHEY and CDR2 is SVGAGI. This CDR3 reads CASSYGLDNEQFF. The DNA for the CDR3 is TGTGCCAGCAGTTACGGACTAGACAATGAGCAGTTCTTC.